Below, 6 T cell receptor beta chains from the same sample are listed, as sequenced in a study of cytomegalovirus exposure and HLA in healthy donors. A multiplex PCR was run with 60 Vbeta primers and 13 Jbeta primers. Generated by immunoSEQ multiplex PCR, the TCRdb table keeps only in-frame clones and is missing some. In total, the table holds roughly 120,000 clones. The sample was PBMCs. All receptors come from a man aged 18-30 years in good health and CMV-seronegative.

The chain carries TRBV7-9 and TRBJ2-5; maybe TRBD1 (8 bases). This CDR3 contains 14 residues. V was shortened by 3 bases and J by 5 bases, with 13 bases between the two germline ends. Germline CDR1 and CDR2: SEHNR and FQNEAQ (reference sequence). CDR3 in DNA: TGTGCCAGCAGCTTCGGACAGGGAGGGGAGACCCAGTACTTC. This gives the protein CASSFGQGGETQYF. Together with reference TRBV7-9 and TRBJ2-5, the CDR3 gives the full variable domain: DTGVSQNPRHKITKRGQNVTFRCDPISEHNRLYWYRQTLGQGPEFLTYFQNEAQLEKSRLLSDRFSAERPKGSFSTLEIQRTEQGDSAMYLCASSFGQGGETQYFGPGTRLLVL.

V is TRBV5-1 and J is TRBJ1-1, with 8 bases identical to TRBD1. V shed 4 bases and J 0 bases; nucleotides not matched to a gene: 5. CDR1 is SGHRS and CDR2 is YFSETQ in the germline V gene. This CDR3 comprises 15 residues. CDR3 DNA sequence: TGCGCCAGCAGCCCGGGGACAGGTGTGAACACTGAAGCTTTCTTT. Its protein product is CASSPGTGVNTEAFF.

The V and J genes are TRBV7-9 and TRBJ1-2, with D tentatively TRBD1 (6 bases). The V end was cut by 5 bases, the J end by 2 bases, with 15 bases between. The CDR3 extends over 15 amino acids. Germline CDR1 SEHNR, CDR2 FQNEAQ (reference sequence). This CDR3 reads CASSRKGGVNYGYTF. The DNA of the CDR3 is TGTGCCAGCAGCCGAAAGGGGGGGGTAAACTATGGCTACACCTTC.

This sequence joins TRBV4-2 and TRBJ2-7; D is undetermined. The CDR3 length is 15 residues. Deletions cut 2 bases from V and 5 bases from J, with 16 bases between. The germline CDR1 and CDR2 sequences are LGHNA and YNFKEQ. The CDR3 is CASSQSPPSADEQYF. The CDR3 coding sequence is TGTGCCAGCAGCCAAAGCCCCCCCAGCGCGGACGAGCAGTACTTC.

CDR3 bases: TGTGCCAGTACCCCTCCGTATTGGGTCCAGGGATGGGACACTGAAGCTTTCTTT. Its protein product is CASTPPYWVQGWDTEAFF. This sequence joins TRBV19 and TRBJ1-1; weak D call: TRBD1 (5 bases). The germline V and J ends were trimmed by 7 bases and 3 bases, with 27 bases remaining between them. CDR3 length: 18 amino acids. Germline CDR1 and CDR2: LNHDA and SQIVND (reference sequence).

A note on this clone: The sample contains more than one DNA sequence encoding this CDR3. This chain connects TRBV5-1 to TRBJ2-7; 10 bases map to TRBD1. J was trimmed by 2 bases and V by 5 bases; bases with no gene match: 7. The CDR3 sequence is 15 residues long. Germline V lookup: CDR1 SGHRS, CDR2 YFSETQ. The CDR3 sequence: CASRRGTGDTYEQYF. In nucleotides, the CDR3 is TGCGCCAGCAGACGGGGGACAGGGGATACCTACGAGCAGTACTTC.